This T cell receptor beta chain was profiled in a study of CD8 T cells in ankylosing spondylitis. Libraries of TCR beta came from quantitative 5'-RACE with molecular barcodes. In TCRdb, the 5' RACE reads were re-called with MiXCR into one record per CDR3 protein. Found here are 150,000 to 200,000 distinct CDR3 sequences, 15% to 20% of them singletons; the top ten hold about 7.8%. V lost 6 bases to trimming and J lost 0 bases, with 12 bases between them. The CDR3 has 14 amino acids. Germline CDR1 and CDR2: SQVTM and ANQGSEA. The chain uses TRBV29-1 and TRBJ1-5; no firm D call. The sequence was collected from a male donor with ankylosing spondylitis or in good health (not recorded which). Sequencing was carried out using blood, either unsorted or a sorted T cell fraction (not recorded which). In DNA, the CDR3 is TGCAGCGTCGCTCTTGGTTATAGCAATCAGCCCCAGCATTTT. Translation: CSVALGYSNQPQHF. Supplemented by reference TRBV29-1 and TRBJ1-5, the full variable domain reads SAVISQKPSRDICQRGTSLTIQCQVDSQVTMMFWYRQQPGQSLTLIATANQGSEATYESGFVIDKFPISRPNLTFSTLTVSNMSPEDSSIYLCSVALGYSNQPQHFGDGTRLSIL.